Described below is a single T cell receptor (beta chain) sequence and its context. Clones were read by immunoSEQ multiplex PCR, and TCRdb kept only the in-frame ones, dropping some. Of 150,000 or so clones listed, around 90% are singletons. The germline CDR1 and CDR2 sequences are LNHDA and SQIVND (reference sequence). Trimming stripped 6 bases from V and 7 bases from J, with 19 bases between. This CDR3 spans 15 amino acids. The sample is drawn from a study of control samples from healthy donors and cancer patients. The chain carries TRBV19 and TRBJ2-1; D gene ambiguous. The source of this sequence is a man aged 18 to 30 in good health. Sequencing input: blood. The CDR3 is CASSLPGRAENEQFF. CDR3 DNA: TGTGCCAGTAGCCTTCCGGGTCGCGCGGAGAATGAGCAGTTCTTC.